The 24 T cell receptor beta chains in this list originate from one sample, sequenced in a study of beta chain features in type 1 diabetes. Overall study findings and caveats: The study found moderately but significantly shorter TCRB CDR3s in all four CD4+ subsets of Type 1 diabetes patients.

The isolated RNA, all of it, was reverse transcribed, so expressed TCRB transcripts were what got sequenced. Clones were sequenced by immunoSEQ multiplex PCR, and TCRdb holds only the in-frame ones, with some missing. The table includes approximately 14,000 clones, more than 55% detected once. These receptors have no known antigen. The sequenced material came from stem cell memory CD4+ T cells from blood. All receptors come from a woman between 18 and 29 years old with type 1 diabetes.

This clone has a single count. Here the CDR3 reads CASSRDFNSYEQYF. CDR3 bases: TGTGCCAGCAGTCGGGACTTCAACTCCTACGAGCAGTACTTC. This chain links TRBV27 with TRBJ2-7; maybe TRBD2 (6 bases). V lost 5 bases and J lost 0, with 11 bases in between. Germline V gene data show CDR1 as MNHEY and CDR2 as SMNVEV (reference sequence). CDR3 length: 14 residues.

In its sample, this clone was seen a few times. Other DNA sequences from this sample encode an identical CDR3 as well. The V gene is TRBV5-1, the J gene TRBJ2-1; 8 bases are shared with TRBD1. Germline lookup yields CDR1 SGHRS and CDR2 YFSETQ. The ends lost 0 bases at V and 5 bases at J; junction bases unmatched: 4. CDR3 length: 15 residues. The CDR3 DNA follows: TGCGCCAGCAGCTTGGGCCAGGGGGCGAACAATGAGCAGTTCTTC. It yields the protein CASSLGQGANNEQFF.

This chain connects TRBV30 to TRBJ1-2; TRBD1 might be the D (5 bases). V was cut by 5 bases and J by 0 bases, with 16 bases left in between. Looked up from germline, CDR1 is GTSNPN and CDR2 is SVGIG (reference sequence). The CDR3 contains 15 residues. The CDR3 nucleotides are TGTGCCTGGCGCACCCGACAGCTATCTAACTATGGCTACACCTTC. It translates to CAWRTRQLSNYGYTF.

To note about this clone: A read error may account for a junction end that differs from germline. This chain uses TRBV19 with TRBJ2-5; D possibly corresponds to TRBD2 (6 bases). The J call is doubtful: the DNA matches TRBJ2-7 better. Germline V gene data show CDR1 as LNHDA and CDR2 as SQIVND (reference sequence). The CDR3 runs 10 residues. CDR3 sequence (DNA): TGCTTGGGAGGAGCCTACGAGCAGTACTTC. This sequence encodes CLGGAYEQYF.

DNA of the CDR3: TGTGCCAGCTCCAAACTAGCGGGGGCGGATGAGCAGTTCTTC. As protein: CASSKLAGADEQFF. The chain is built from TRBV7-2 and TRBJ2-1, with TRBD2 matching over 11 bases. J gave up 8 bases and V 8 bases, and 8 bases lay outside the gene matches. The CDR3 is made up of 14 amino acids. Germline V gives CDR1 SGHTA, CDR2 FQGNSA.

The V gene is TRBV30, the J gene TRBJ2-3, with 8 positions matching TRBD2. V lost 3 bases and J lost 0; bases outside the gene matches: 5. Per germline, CDR1 GTSNPN and CDR2 SVGIG (reference sequence). The CDR3 runs to 15 residues. The CDR3, as DNA: TGTGCCTGGAGCGGGAGGGCCCCCAGCACAGATACGCAGTATTTT. Translated: CAWSGRAPSTDTQYF.

The V call is TRBV16, the J call TRBJ1-2; D perhaps matches TRBD1 (6 bases). Trimming removed 1 base from V and 3 bases from J, with 9 bases in between. Germline CDR1 and CDR2: KGHSY and FQNENV. The CDR3 extends over 14 amino acids. For the CDR3, the DNA is TGTGCCAGCAGCCAATGGTCAGGGGACTATGGCTACACCTTC. It codes for CASSQWSGDYGYTF.

This clone showed up just a few times. The V gene is TRBV25-1, the J gene TRBJ2-7; 15 nucleotides match TRBD2. The germline V gene encodes CDR1 MGHDK and CDR2 SYGVNS. With V trimmed by 5 bases and J by 3 bases, 8 bases remained unmatched. The CDR3 spans 17 residues. CDR3 sequence reads: CASSTGLAGGPGYEQYF. The CDR3 nucleotides read TGTGCCAGCAGTACGGGACTAGCGGGAGGCCCTGGCTACGAGCAGTACTTC.

This clone was observed a few times. The chain couples TRBV11-2 to TRBJ2-5; 12 bases match TRBD1. J gave up 5 bases and V 6 bases, and 10 bases lay outside the gene matches. The CDR3 has 16 residues. Per the germline V gene, CDR1 is SGHAT and CDR2 is FQNNGV. This CDR3 reads CASSRAGTGGAETQYF. DNA of the CDR3: TGTGCCAGCAGTCGTGCCGGGACAGGGGGCGCGGAGACCCAGTACTTC.

This clone was picked up a small number of times. The chain recombines TRBV5-1 with TRBJ2-5; tentative D call: TRBD1 (5 bases). The CDR3 sequence is 11 residues long. V was shortened by 3 bases and J by 6 bases, with 6 bases between the two germline ends. Germline V gene lookup returns CDR1 SGHRS and CDR2 YFSETQ. The DNA of the CDR3 is TGCGCCAGCAGCTCGGACAAGACCCAGTACTTC. It encodes CASSSDKTQYF.

The gene calls are TRBV6-5 and TRBJ1-2, with 9 bases aligning to TRBD1. The CDR3 runs 15 residues. Germline V lookup: CDR1 MNHEY, CDR2 SVGAGI. J gave up 4 bases and V 7 bases, and 10 bases lay outside the gene matches. The CDR3 nucleotides are TGTGCCAGCAACCCACAGGGGGCAAACCCCTATGGCTACACCTTC. Translated, it gives CASNPQGANPYGYTF.

The chain is built from TRBV28 and TRBJ2-7, with 9 bases fitting TRBD2. V trimming: 3 bases; J trimming: 1 base; junction bases outside the gene matches: 10. The CDR3 sequence is 17 residues long. The germline V gene has CDR1 MDHEN and CDR2 SYDVKM. The CDR3 bases are TGTGCCAGCAGTTTGGGGAGTGCGGGAGGGCGTTCCTACGAGCAGTACTTC. This gives the protein CASSLGSAGGRSYEQYF.

This clone showed up just a few times. The V gene is TRBV11-1, the J gene TRBJ2-1; 14 nucleotides match TRBD2. The CDR3 has 15 amino acids. V lost 3 bases, J lost 8 bases, and 3 bases stayed unmatched. Looked up from germline, CDR1 is SGHAT and CDR2 is FQDESV (reference sequence). Here the CDR3 DNA reads TGTGCCAGCAGCTTCGGGACTAGCGGGAGCGATGAGCAGTTCTTC. This sequence encodes CASSFGTSGSDEQFF.

This clone was observed a handful of times. J is TRBJ2-6 and V is TRBV14; D remains unclear. CDR1 is SGHDN, CDR2 FVKESK, per germline. CDR3 length: 14 residues. The V end lost 3 bases, the J end lost 0 bases, and 3 bases lay between the germline ends. CDR3 coding DNA: TGTGCCAGCAGCCAGAGCTCTGGGGCCAACGTCCTGACTTTC. Protein product: CASSQSSGANVLTF.

This clone appeared a few times. The chain uses TRBV14 and TRBJ1-4; D is unresolved. The CDR3 is 12 amino acids. Per germline, CDR1 SGHDN and CDR2 FVKESK. The V end lost 1 base, the J end lost 8 bases, and 5 bases lay between the germline ends. As DNA, the CDR3 is TGTGCCAGCAGCCAAGTCCGGGAAAAACTGTTTTTT. As protein: CASSQVREKLFF.

This chain uses TRBV18 with TRBJ2-3; weak D call: TRBD2 (6 bases). V lost 3 bases, J lost 0 bases, and 13 bases lay in between. This CDR3 region has 16 residues. Germline values: CDR1 KGHSH, CDR2 LQKENI. In DNA form, the CDR3 reads TGTGCCAGCTCACCGAAAGGGGCGGGGAGCACAGATACGCAGTATTTT. Translating gives CASSPKGAGSTDTQYF.

This rearrangement joins TRBV4-2 to TRBJ2-3, with 10 bases matching TRBD2. The CDR3 loop spans 14 amino acids. V shed 7 bases, J shed 6 bases, and the junction held 7 bases outside the gene matches. Per germline, CDR1 LGHNA and CDR2 YNFKEQ. CDR3 sequence (DNA): TGTGCCAGCACCATGGATAGCGGGAGGGATACGCAGTATTTT. This gives the protein CASTMDSGRDTQYF.

This chain connects TRBV19 to TRBJ2-3, with 7 bases that match TRBD1. The V segment lost 3 bases and the J segment 0 bases; nucleotides outside the gene matches: 6. The CDR3 has 16 residues. CDR1 is LNHDA and CDR2 is SQIVND in the germline V gene (reference sequence). The DNA for the CDR3 is TGTGCCAGTAGTATTAAGACAGGGAGAAGCACAGATACGCAGTATTTT. This encodes CASSIKTGRSTDTQYF.

This sequence joins TRBV4-3 and TRBJ2-3, with TRBD2 identical over 14 bases. This CDR3 is built from 18 residues. The V and J ends lost 1 base and 2 bases, in that order; junction bases with no gene match: 5. The germline gives CDR1 LGHNA, CDR2 YSLEER. This chain's CDR3 is CASSQGLAGGTFTDTQYF. Written as DNA, the CDR3 is TGCGCCAGCAGCCAAGGACTAGCGGGGGGGACCTTCACAGATACGCAGTATTTT.

This clone came up a few times. The CDR3 bases are TGTGCCAGTACCTCGACTAGCGGGAGGGGAGAGACCCAGTACTTC. The encoded protein is CASTSTSGRGETQYF. The chain carries TRBV19 and TRBJ2-5; TRBD2 agrees at 14 bases. CDR3 length: 15 amino acids. The V gene's germline CDR1 is LNHDA and CDR2 SQIVND (reference sequence). Germline trimming cut 7 bases from V and 4 bases from J; bases unmatched to any gene: 5.

The chain joins TRBV7-9 to TRBJ1-1, with D hard to call. CDR1 is SEHNR, CDR2 FQNEAQ, per germline (reference sequence). This CDR3 is built from 14 residues. V dropped 3 bases and J dropped 4 bases, with 12 bases sitting between them. Here the CDR3 DNA reads TGTGCCAGCAGCTTTGCGGGGTGGATCACTGAAGCTTTCTTT. Amino acids: CASSFAGWITEAFF. Together with reference TRBV7-9 and TRBJ1-1, the CDR3 gives the full variable domain: DTGVSQNPRHKITKRGQNVTFRCDPISEHNRLYWYRQTLGQGPEFLTYFQNEAQLEKSRLLSDRFSAERPKGSFSTLEIQRTEQGDSAMYLCASSFAGWITEAFFGQGTRLTVV.

In regard to this clone: The germline gene is not matched at one end of the junction; a read error may be the cause. The rearrangement links TRBV7-7 to TRBJ2-3; TRBD2 matches 12 bases. Germline lookup yields CDR1 SSHAT and CDR2 FNYEAQ (reference sequence). This CDR3 region has 16 residues. CDR3 sequence: CASSRGLAGSTDTQYF. DNA of the CDR3: TGTGCTAGCAGCCGGGGACTAGCGGGTAGCACAGATACGCAGTATTTT.

This chain connects TRBV6-6 to TRBJ1-2, with D tentatively TRBD1 (5 bases). CDR1 is MNHNY and CDR2 is SVGAGI in the germline V gene (reference sequence). CDR3 length: 13 residues. V dropped 6 bases and J dropped 8 bases, with 16 bases sitting between them. Written as DNA, the CDR3 is TGTGCCAGCAGAACACAGGAGCTGGGGGGCTACACCTTC. Residues: CASRTQELGGYTF.

The chain employs TRBV18 and TRBJ1-1; 7 positions match TRBD1. V gave up 4 bases and J gave up 1 base; unmatched junction bases: 3. Germline lookup yields CDR1 KGHSH and CDR2 LQKENI. This CDR3 contains 14 residues. CDR3 DNA sequence: TGTGCCAGCTCACTGGACAGGTCGAACACTGAAGCTTTCTTT. Translating gives CASSLDRSNTEAFF.